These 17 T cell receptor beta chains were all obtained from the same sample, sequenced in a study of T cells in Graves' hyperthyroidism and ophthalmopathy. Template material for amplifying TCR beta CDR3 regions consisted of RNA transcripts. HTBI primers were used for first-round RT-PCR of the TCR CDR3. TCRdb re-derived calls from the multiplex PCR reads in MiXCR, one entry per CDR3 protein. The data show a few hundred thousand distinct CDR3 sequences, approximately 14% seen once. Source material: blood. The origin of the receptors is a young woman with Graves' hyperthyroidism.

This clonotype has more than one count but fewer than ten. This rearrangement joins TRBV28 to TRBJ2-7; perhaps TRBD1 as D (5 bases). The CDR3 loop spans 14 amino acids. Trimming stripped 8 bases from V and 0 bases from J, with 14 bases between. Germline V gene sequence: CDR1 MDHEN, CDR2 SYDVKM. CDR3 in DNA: TGTGCCAGCGGTTCCATGGACAACTCCTACGAGCAGTACTTC. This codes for CASGSMDNSYEQYF.

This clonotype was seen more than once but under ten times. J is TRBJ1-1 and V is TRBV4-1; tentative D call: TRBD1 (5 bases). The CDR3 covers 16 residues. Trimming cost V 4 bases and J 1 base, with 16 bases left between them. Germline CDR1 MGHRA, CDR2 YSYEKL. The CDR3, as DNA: TGCGCCAGCAGCCTCAGCCTCGGGACGGCGAACACTGAAGCTTTCTTT. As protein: CASSLSLGTANTEAFF.

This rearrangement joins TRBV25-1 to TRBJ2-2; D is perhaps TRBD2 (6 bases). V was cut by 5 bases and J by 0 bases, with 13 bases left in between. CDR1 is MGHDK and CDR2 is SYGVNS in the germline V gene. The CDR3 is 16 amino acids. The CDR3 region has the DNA TGTGCCAGCAGTCCCACCAGGGACTCGAACACCGGGGAGCTGTTTTTT. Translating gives CASSPTRDSNTGELFF.

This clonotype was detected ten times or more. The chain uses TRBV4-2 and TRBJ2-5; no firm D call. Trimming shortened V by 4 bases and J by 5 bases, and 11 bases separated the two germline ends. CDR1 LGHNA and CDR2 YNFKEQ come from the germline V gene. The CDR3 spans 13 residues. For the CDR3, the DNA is TGTGCCAGCAGCCGAACCTTGGAGGAGACCCAGTACTTC. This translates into CASSRTLEETQYF.

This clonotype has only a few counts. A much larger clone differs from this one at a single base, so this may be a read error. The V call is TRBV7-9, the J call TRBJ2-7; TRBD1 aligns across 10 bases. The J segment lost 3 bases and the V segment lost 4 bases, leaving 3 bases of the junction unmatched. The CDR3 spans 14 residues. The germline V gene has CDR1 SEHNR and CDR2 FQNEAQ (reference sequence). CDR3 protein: CASSSRTGGYEQYF. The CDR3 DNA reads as TGTGCCAGCAGCTCAAGGACAGGGGGCTACGAGCAGTACTTC. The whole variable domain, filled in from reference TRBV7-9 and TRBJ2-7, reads DTGVSQNPRHKITKRGQNVTFRCDPISEHNRLYWYRQTLGQGPEFLTYFQNEAQLEKSRLLSDRFSAERPKGSFSTLEIQRTEQGDSAMYLCASSSRTGGYEQYFGPGTRLTVT.

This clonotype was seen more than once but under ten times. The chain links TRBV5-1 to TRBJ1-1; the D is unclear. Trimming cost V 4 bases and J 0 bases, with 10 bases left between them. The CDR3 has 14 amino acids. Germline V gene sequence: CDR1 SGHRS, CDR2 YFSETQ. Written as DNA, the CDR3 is TGCGCCAGCAGCATGACGGTACTGAACACTGAAGCTTTCTTT. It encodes CASSMTVLNTEAFF.

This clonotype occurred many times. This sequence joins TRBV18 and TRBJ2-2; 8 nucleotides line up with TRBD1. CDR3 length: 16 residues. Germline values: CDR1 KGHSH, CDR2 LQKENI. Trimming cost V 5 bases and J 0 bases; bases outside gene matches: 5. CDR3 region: CASSLTGVANTGELFF. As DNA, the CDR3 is TGTGCCAGCTCATTGACAGGGGTCGCGAACACCGGGGAGCTGTTTTTT.

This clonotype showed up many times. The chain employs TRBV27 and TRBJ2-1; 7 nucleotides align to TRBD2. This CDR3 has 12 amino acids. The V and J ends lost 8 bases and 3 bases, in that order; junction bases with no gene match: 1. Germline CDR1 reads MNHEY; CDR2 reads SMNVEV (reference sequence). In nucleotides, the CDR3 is TGTGCCAGCGGGAGGGTCTACAATGAGCAGTTCTTC. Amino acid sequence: CASGRVYNEQFF.

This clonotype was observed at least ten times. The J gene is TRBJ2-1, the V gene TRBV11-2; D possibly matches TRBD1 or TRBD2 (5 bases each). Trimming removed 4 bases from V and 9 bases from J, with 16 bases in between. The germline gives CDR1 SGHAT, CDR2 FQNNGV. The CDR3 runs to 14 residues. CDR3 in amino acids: CASSSLTEGTEQFF. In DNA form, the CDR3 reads TGTGCCAGCAGCTCGCTGACAGAAGGGACTGAGCAGTTCTTC.

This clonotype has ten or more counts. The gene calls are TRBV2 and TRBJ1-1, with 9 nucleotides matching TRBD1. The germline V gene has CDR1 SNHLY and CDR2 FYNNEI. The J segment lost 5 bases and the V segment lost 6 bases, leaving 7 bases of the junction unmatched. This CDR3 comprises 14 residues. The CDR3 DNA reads TGTGCCAGCAGACAGGGGGCTCGAGGGACTGAAGCTTTCTTT. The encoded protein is CASRQGARGTEAFF.

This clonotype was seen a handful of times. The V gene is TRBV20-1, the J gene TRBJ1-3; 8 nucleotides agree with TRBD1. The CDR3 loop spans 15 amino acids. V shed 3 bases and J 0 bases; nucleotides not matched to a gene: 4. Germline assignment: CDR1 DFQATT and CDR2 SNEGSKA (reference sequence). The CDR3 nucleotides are TGCAGTGCTAGGGGGACAGGTTACTCTGGAAACACCATATATTTT. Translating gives CSARGTGYSGNTIYF.

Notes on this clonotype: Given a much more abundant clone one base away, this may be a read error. CDR3 nucleotide sequence: TGCAGTGCTAGAGGTCTAGGACTAGCGGGAGGGATAGGAGAGACCCAGTACTTC. Its protein is CSARGLGLAGGIGETQYF. V gene TRBV20-1 combines with J gene TRBJ2-5; 15 bases are shared with TRBD2. The V and J ends lost 1 base and 4 bases, in that order; junction bases with no gene match: 10. The length of the CDR3 is 18 residues. The germline V gene encodes CDR1 DFQATT and CDR2 SNEGSKA (reference sequence).

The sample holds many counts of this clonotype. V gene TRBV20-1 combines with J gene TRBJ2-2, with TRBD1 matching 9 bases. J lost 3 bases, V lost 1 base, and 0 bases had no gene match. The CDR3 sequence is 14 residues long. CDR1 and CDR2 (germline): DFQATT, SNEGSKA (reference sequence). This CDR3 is CSARGQGDTGELFF. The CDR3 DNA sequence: TGCAGTGCTAGAGGACAGGGGGACACCGGGGAGCTGTTTTTT.

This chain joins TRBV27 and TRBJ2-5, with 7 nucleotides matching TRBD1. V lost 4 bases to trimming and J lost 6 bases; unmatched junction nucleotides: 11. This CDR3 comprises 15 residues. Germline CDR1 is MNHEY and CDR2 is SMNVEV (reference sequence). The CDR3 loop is CASSSDRVPLKTQYF. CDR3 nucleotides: TGTGCCAGCAGTTCTGACAGGGTGCCTTTGAAGACCCAGTACTTC.

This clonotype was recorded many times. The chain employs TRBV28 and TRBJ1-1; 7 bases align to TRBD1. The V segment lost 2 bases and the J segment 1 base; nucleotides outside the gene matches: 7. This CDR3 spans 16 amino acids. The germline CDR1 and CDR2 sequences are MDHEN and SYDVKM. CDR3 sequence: CASSLNIGGGNTEAFF. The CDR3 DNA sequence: TGTGCCAGCAGTTTAAATATAGGGGGCGGGAACACTGAAGCTTTCTTT.

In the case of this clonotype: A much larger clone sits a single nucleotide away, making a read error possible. CDR3 nucleotides: TGCAGTGCTCCCCGGGCAGATGAGCAGTACTTC. This codes for CSAPRADEQYF. The V and J genes are TRBV20-1 and TRBJ2-7; no clear D gene. V was pared by 5 bases and J by 7 bases, with 12 bases between. CDR3 size: 11 residues. Germline V CDR1 and CDR2: DFQATT, SNEGSKA (reference sequence).

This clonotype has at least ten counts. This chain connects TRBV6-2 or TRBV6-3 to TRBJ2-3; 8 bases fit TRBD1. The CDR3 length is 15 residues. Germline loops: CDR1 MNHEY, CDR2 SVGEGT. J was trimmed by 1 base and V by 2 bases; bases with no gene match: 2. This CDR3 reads CASSYPGQGTDTQYF. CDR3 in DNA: TGTGCCAGCAGTTACCCGGGACAGGGCACAGATACGCAGTATTTT.